A selection of T cell receptor beta chains follows, all from one sample in a study of monozygotic twins with inflammatory bowel disease. Reprocessing the 5' RACE reads, TCRdb reports a single entry for every CDR3 protein and omits DNA. The sample has around 410,000 distinct CDR3 sequences. Sequenced material: blood. The receptors were gathered from a human donor with ulcerative colitis or Crohn's disease, or a healthy co-twin of an affected twin (not recorded which). Each CDR3 is given with its conserved first and last residue. Fields, in order: J gene, V gene, CDR3 protein.

TRBJ1-6 | TRBV5-1 | CASSLDNSGGSPLHF
TRBJ2-6 | TRBV18 | CASSPGQILLSGANVLTF
TRBJ1-5 | TRBV7-2 | CASSAGDQVLRF
TRBJ2-6 | TRBV7-2 | CASSLGGANVLTF
TRBJ1-3 | TRBV23-1 | CASGQGAQKNSGNTIYF
TRBJ2-2 | TRBV4-2 | CASSQDSGRGWIMSGELFF
TRBJ1-5 | TRBV4-2 | CASSQEVNSNQPQHF
TRBJ1-2 | TRBV6-1 | CASSPQESNYGYTF
TRBJ2-3 | TRBV10-3 | CAISDSGGATDTQYF
TRBJ2-1 | TRBV5-1 | CASSLGRQGVGEQFF
TRBJ1-6 | TRBV6-1 | CASSRTGGANSPLHF
TRBJ2-7 | TRBV15 | CATSSGTGSYEQYF
TRBJ2-3 | TRBV20-1 | CSARDTARSTDTQYF
TRBJ1-6 | TRBV9 | CASSAGQVSGSPLHF
TRBJ1-6 | TRBV5-6 | CASSLGQINSPLHF
TRBJ2-2 | TRBV28 | CASSLSSGLAGNTGELFF
TRBJ2-5 | TRBV2 | CASSELGNQETQYF
TRBJ2-5 | TRBV4-2 | CASSQDGGREETQYF
TRBJ2-1 | TRBV4-1 | CASSERRGNEQFF
TRBJ2-4 | TRBV20-1 | CSAQPDTRKGTHIQYF
TRBJ2-1 | TRBV30 | CAWSRGTGVDSLSYNEQFF
TRBJ2-7 | TRBV6-2/TRBV6-3 | CASQNTGITYEQYF
TRBJ2-4 | TRBV20-1 | CSARAGTKNIQYF
TRBJ2-1 | TRBV7-9 | CASTKGQTNNEQFF
TRBJ2-3 | TRBV20-1 | CSARDERRGSTDTQYF
TRBJ1-2 | TRBV29-1 | CSVERDREKNGYTF
TRBJ2-7 | TRBV9 | CASSSVLASLEQYF
TRBJ1-1 | TRBV6-2/TRBV6-3 | CASSQAGQGLKTEAFF
TRBJ2-7 | TRBV10-3 | CAISESIQGIYEQYF